A selection of T cell receptor beta chains follows, all from one sample in a study of blood T cell repertoires in COVID-19. Sequencing was performed with immunoSEQ multiplex PCR; in TCRdb, only in-frame clones are kept and a portion is missing. The sample yields some 350,000 clones, around 89% seen once. Input material: PBMCs or T cells enriched from blood (not recorded which). The receptors were sampled from a man younger than 30 who had recovered from COVID-19. Each CDR3 is given without its conserved first and last residue. Each record gives: J gene, V gene, CDR3 protein.

TRBJ2-5 | TRBV7-2 | ASSFQGGVEETQY
TRBJ2-5 | TRBV27 | ASSSRLAGQETQY
TRBJ1-1 | TRBV5-1 | ASSLKTVRNTEAF
TRBJ1-1 | TRBV6-5 | ASRDGSDTEAF
TRBJ1-1 | TRBV3-1/TRBV3-2 | ASSQDLGTAEAF
TRBJ1-2 | TRBV30 | AWSWGVTNYGYT
TRBJ1-5 | TRBV19 | ASADTGYQPQH
TRBJ1-1 | TRBV5-1 | ASSPTGNTEAF
TRBJ1-2 | TRBV3-1/TRBV3-2 | ASSQESAGNYGYT
TRBJ2-7 | TRBV4-1 | ASSHPGAYEQY
TRBJ1-5 | TRBV28 | ASSPRTGPQDQPQH
TRBJ2-3 | TRBV5-6 | ASSWGSTDTQY
TRBJ2-3 | TRBV27 | ASSSYGTGSTDTQY
TRBJ2-6 | TRBV7-3 | ASSLEYRAGANVLT
TRBJ2-2 | TRBV27 | ASSLLGRQSTGELF
TRBJ2-5 | TRBV15 | ATSTGQKETQY
TRBJ1-1 | TRBV15 | ATSNWDSPEAF
TRBJ2-3 | TRBV7-3 | ASSPMLRGTDTQY
TRBJ1-1 | TRBV19 | ASRLGQGAMNTEAF
TRBJ2-3 | TRBV5-6 | ASSFHLAGSTDTQY
TRBJ1-5 | TRBV7-9 | ASSLLSNQPQH
TRBJ1-6 | TRBV19 | ASSPGTGLYSPLH
TRBJ2-1 | TRBV15 | ATSRGRGSYNEQF
TRBJ1-2 | TRBV28 | ASSRDRGHGYT
TRBJ2-1 | TRBV9 | ASSARGWDEQF
TRBJ2-2 | TRBV18 | ASSLDMRSNTGELF
TRBJ1-6 | TRBV19 | ASRTGGLVSSPLH